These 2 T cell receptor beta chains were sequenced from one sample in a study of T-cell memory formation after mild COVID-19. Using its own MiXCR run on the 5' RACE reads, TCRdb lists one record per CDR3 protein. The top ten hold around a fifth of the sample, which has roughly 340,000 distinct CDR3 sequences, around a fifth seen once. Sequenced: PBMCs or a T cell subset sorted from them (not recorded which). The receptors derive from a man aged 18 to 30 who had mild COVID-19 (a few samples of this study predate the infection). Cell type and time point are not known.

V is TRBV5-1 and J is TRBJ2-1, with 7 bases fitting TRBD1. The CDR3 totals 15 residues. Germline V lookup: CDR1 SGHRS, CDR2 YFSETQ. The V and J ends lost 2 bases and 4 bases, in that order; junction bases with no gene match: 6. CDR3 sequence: CASSLGGREYNEQFF. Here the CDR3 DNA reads TGCGCCAGCAGCTTAGGGGGCCGAGAATACAATGAGCAGTTCTTC.

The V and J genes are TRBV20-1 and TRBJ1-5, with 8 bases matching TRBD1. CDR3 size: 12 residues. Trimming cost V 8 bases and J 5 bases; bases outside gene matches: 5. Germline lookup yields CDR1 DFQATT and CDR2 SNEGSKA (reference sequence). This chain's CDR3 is CSTGQGDQPQHF. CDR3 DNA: TGCAGTACCGGACAGGGCGATCAGCCCCAGCATTTT.